Below, one T cell receptor (beta chain) is given with its context. Its antigen is unidentified. The sample belongs to a study of OX40 agonist ivuxolimab in advanced cancers. Across the whole study: Previous treatment with anti-PD-1, anti-PD-L1 or anti-CTLA-4 therapy was allowed; about 40% had received some.

The CDR3 spans 13 residues. With V trimmed by 7 bases and J by 6 bases, 5 bases remained unmatched. The germline CDR1 and CDR2 sequences are MNHNY and SVGAGI (reference sequence). TCRdb's table, derived via immunoSEQ multiplex PCR, lists solely in-frame clones and lacks some. The sample carries some 110,000 clones, around 95% recorded once. Study-wide results and caveats: CD8+ T cells were the subset that, on average, had more expanded clones than CD4+. With doses of 0.1 to 3.0 mg/kg, CD4+ and CD8+ blood T cells had undergone clonal expansion by week 6.

The sequencing here drew on CD4+ or CD8+ T cells sorted from blood, taken in a trial of the OX40 agonist ivuxolimab. V usage is TRBV6-6 and J usage is TRBJ2-2; 7 bases line up with TRBD1. This TCR was recovered from an adult with an advanced solid tumor such as melanoma, head and neck, liver or kidney cancer. This chain's CDR3 is CASIGTVAGELFF. DNA of the CDR3: TGTGCCAGCATCGGGACAGTCGCCGGGGAGCTGTTTTTT.